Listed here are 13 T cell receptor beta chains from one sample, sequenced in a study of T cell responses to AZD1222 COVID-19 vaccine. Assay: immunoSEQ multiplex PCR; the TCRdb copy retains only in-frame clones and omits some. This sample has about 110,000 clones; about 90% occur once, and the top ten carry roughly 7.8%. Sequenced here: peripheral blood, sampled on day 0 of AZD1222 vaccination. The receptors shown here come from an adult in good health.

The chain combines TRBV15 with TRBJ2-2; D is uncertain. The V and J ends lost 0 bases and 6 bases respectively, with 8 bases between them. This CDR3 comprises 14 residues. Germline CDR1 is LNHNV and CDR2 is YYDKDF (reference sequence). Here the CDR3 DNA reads TGTGCCACCAGCAGAGACCGGCAAGCCGGGGAGCTGTTTTTT. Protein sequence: CATSRDRQAGELFF.

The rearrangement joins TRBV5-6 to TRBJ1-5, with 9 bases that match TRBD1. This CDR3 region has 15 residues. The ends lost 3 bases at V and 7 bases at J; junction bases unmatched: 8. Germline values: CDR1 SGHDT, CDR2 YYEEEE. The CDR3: CASSWGQGREQPQHF. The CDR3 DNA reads TGTGCCAGCAGCTGGGGACAGGGTCGGGAACAGCCCCAGCATTTT.

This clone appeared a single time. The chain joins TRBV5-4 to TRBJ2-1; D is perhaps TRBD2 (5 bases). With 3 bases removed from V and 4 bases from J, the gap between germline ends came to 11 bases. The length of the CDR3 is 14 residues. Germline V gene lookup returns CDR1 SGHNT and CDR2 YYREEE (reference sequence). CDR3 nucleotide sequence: TGTGCCAGCAGCTCCCGGGGTACTTACAATGAGCAGTTCTTC. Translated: CASSSRGTYNEQFF.

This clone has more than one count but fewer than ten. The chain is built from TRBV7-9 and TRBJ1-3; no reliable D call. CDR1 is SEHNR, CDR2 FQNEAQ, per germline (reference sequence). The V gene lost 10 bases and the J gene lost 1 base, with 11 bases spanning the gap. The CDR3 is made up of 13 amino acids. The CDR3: CATPMESGNTIYF. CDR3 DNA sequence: TGTGCCACCCCGATGGAATCTGGAAACACCATATATTTT.

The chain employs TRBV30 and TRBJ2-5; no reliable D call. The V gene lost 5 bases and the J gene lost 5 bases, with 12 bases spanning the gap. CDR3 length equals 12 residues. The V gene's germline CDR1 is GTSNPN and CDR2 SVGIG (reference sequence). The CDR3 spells CAWGRGRETQYF. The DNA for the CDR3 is TGTGCCTGGGGACGCGGCAGGGAGACCCAGTACTTC.

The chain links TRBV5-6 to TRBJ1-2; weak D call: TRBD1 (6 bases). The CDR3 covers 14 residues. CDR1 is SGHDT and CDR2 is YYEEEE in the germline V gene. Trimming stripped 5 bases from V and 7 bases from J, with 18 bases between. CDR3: CASSPGGLFGGYTF. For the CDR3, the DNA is TGTGCCAGCAGTCCCGGGGGGCTGTTTGGTGGCTACACCTTC. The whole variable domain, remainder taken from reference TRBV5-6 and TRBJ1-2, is DAGVTQSPTHLIKTRGQQVTLRCSPKSGHDTVSWYQQALGQGPQFIFQYYEEEERQRGNFPDRFSGHQFPNYSSELNVNALLLGDSALYLCASSPGGLFGGYTFGSGTRLTVV.

CDR3 nucleotide sequence: TGTGCCAGTAGTCCCGGGACAGGGGTTAATGAGCAGTTCTTC. As protein: CASSPGTGVNEQFF. The gene calls are TRBV19 and TRBJ2-1; 10 positions agree with TRBD1. Germline CDR1 LNHDA, CDR2 SQIVND (reference sequence). This CDR3 is built from 14 residues. The ends lost 5 bases at V and 7 bases at J; junction bases unmatched: 5.

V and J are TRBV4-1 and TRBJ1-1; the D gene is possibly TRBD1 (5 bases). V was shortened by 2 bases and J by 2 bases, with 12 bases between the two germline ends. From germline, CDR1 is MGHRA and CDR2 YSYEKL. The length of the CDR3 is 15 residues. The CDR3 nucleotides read TGCGCCAGCAGCCAAATCCCAGACAGTAACACTGAAGCTTTCTTT. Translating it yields CASSQIPDSNTEAFF.

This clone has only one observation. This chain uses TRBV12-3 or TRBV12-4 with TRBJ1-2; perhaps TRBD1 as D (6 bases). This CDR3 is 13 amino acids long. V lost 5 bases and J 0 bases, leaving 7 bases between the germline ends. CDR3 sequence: CASSRTANYGYTF. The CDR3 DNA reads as TGTGCCAGCAGTCGGACAGCTAACTATGGCTACACCTTC.

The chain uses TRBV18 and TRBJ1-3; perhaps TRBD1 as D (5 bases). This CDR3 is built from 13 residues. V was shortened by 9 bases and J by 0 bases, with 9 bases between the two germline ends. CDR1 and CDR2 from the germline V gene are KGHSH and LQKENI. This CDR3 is CASSDSSGNTIYF. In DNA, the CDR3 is TGTGCCAGTTCAGACAGCTCTGGAAACACCATATATTTT.

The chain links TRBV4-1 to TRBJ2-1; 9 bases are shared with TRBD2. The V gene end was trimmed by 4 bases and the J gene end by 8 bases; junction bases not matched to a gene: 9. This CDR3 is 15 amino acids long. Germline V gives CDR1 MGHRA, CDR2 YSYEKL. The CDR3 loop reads CASSPAGGLSDEQFF. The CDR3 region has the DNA TGCGCCAGCAGCCCGGCGGGGGGGCTATCCGATGAGCAGTTCTTC.

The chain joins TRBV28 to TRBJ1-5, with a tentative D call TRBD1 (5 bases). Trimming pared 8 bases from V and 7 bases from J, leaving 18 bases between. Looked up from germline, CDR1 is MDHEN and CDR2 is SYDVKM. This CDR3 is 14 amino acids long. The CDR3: CASSPGGTGQPQHF. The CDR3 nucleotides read TGTGCCAGCTCACCGGGGGGTACGGGGCAGCCCCAGCATTTT.

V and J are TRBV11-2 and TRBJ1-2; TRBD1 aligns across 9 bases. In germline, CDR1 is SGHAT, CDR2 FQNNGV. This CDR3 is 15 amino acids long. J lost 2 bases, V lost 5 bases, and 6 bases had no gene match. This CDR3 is CASSPSGQGNYGYTF. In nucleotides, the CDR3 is TGTGCCAGCAGCCCAAGTGGACAGGGGAACTATGGCTACACCTTC.